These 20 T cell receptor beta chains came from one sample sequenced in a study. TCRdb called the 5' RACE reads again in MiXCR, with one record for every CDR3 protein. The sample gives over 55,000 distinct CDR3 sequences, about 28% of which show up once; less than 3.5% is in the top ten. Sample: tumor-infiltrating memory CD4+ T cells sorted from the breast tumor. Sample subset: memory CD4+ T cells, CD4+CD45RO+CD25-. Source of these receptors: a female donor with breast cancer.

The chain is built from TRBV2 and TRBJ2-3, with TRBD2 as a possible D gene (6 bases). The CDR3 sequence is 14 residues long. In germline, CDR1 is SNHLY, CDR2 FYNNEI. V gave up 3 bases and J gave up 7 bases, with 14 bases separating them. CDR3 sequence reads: CASSEGLTANTQYF. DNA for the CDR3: TGTGCCAGCAGTGAGGGACTCACAGCGAATACGCAGTATTTT. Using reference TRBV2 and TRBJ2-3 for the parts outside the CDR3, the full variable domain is EPEVTQTPSHQVTQMGQEVILRCVPISNHLYFYWYRQILGQKVEFLVSFYNNEISEKSEIFDDQFSVERPDGSNFTLKIRSTKLEDSAMYFCASSEGLTANTQYFGPGTRLTVL.

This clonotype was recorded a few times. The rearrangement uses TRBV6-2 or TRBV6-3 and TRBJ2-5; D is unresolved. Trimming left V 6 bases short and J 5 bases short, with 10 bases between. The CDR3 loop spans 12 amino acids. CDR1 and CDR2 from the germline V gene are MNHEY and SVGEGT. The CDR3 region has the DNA TGTGCCAGCAGCGCCCTAGGGGAGACCCAGTACTTC. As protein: CASSALGETQYF.

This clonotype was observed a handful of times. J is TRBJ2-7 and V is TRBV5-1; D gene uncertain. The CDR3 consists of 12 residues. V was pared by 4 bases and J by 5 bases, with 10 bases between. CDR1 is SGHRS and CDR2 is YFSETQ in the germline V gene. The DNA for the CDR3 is TGCGCCAGCAGCCTGGGTCCGGACGAGCAGTACTTC. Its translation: CASSLGPDEQYF.

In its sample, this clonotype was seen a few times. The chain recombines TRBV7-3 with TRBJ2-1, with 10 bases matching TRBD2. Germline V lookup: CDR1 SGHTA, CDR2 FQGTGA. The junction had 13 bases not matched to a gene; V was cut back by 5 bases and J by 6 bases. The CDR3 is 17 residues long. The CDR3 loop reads CASSAVRMIAGGNEQFF. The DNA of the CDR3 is TGTGCCAGCAGCGCCGTACGGATGATAGCGGGAGGCAATGAGCAGTTCTTC.

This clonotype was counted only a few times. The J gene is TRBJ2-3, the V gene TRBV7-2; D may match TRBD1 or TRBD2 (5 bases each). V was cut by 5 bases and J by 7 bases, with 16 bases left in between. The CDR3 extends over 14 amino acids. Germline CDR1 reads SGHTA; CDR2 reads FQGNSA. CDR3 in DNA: TGTGCCAGCAGCCCGGGGCGTGGGGATTATACGCAGTATTTT. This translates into CASSPGRGDYTQYF.

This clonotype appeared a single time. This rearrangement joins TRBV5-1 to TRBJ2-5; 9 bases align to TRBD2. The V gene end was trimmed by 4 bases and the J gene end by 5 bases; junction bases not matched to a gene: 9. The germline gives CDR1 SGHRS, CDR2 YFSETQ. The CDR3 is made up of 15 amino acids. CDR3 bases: TGCGCCAGCAGCACCATAGCGGGAGCGAGGGAGACCCAGTACTTC. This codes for CASSTIAGARETQYF.

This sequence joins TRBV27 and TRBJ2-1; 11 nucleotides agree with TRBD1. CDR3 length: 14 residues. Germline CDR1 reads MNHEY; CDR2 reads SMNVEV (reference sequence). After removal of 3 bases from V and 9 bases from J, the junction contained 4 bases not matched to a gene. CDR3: CASSLDRGQGEQFF. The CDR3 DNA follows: TGTGCCAGCAGTTTGGACAGGGGGCAAGGTGAGCAGTTCTTC.

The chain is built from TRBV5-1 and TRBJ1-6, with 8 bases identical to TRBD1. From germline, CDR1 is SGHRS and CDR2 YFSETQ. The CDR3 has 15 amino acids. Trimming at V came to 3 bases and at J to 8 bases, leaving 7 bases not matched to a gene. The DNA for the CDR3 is TGCGCCAGCAGCTCGAGGACAGGGATATATTCACCCCTCCACTTT. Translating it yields CASSSRTGIYSPLHF.

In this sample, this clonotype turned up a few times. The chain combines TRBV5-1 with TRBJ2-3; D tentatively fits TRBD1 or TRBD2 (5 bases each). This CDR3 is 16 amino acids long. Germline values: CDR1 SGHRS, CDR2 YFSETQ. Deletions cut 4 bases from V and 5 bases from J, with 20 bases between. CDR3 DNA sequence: TGCGCCAGCAGCCCGAGTTATGGGGGTGCGGGAGATACGCAGTATTTT. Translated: CASSPSYGGAGDTQYF.

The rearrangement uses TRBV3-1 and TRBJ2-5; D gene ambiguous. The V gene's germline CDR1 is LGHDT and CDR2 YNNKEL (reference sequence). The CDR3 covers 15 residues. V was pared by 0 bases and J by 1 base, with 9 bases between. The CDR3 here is CASSQDTATQETQYF. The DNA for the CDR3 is TGTGCCAGCAGCCAAGATACGGCTACCCAAGAGACCCAGTACTTC.

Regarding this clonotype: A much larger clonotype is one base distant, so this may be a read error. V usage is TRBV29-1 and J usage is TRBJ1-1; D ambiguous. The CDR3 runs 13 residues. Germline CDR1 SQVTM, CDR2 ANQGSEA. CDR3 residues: CSAIRELNTEAYF. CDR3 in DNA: TGCAGCGCGATTAGAGAATTGAACACTGAAGCTTACTTT. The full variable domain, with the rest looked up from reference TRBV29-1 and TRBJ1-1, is SAVISQKPSRDICQRGTSLTIQCQVDSQVTMMFWYRQQPGQSLTLIATANQGSEATYESGFVIDKFPISRPNLTFSTLTVSNMSPEDSSIYLCSAIRELNTEAYFGQGTRLTVV.

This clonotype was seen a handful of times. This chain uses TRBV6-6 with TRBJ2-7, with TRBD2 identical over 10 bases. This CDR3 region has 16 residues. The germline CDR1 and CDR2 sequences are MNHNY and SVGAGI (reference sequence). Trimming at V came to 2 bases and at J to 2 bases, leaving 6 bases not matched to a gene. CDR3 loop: CASSYTTSGITYEQYF. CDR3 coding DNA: TGTGCCAGCAGTTACACAACTAGCGGGATTACCTACGAGCAGTACTTC.

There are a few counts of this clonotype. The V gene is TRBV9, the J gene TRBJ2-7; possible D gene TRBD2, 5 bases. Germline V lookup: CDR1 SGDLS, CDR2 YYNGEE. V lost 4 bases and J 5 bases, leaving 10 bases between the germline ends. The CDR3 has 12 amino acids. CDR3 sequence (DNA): TGTGCCAGCAGCCTCGAGGGCAACGAGCAGTACTTC. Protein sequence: CASSLEGNEQYF.

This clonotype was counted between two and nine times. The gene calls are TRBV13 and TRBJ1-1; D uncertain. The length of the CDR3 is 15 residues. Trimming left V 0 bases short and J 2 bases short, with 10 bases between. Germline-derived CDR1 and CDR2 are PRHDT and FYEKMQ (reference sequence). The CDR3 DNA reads TGTGCCAGCAGCTTAGGCCCCGGGTTCAACACTGAAGCTTTCTTT. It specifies CASSLGPGFNTEAFF.

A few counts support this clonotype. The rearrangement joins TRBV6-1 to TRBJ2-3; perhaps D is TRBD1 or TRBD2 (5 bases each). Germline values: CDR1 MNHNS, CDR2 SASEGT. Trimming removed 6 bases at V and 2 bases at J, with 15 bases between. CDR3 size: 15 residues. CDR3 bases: TGTGCCAGCAGCAGACAGAGGGTGGACACAGATACGCAGTATTTT. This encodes CASSRQRVDTDTQYF.

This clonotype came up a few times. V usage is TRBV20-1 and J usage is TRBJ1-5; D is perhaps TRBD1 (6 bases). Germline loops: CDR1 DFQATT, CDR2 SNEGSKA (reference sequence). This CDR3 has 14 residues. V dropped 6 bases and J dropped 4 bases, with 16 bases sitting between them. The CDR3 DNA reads TGCAGTGCCTTTGGACAGCTAAGTAATCAGCCCCAGCATTTT. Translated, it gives CSAFGQLSNQPQHF.

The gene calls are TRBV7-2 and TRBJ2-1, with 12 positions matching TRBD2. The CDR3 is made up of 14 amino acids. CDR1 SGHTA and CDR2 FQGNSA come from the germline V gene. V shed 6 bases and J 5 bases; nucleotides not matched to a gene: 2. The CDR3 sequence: CASRWTSGNNEQFF. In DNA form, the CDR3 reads TGTGCCAGCAGGTGGACTAGCGGGAACAATGAGCAGTTCTTC.

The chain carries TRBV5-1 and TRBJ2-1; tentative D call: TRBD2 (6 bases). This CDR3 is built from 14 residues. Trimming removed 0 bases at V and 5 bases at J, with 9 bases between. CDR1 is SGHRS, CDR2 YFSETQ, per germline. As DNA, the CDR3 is TGCGCCAGCAGCTTGGGGGACTTAGACAATGAGCAGTTCTTC. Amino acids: CASSLGDLDNEQFF.

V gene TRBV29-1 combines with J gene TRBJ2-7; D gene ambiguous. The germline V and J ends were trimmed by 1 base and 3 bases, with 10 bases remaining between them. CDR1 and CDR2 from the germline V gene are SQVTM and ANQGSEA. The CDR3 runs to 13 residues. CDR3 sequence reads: CSVEVDSNYEQYF. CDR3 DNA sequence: TGCAGCGTTGAAGTGGATTCGAACTACGAGCAGTACTTC.

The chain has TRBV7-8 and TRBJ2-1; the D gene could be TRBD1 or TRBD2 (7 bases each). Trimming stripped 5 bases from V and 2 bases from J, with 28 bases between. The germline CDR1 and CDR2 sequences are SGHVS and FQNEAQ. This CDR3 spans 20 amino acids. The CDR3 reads CASSERQGSALALTYNEQFF. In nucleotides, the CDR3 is TGTGCCAGCAGCGAGAGACAGGGCTCAGCACTAGCGCTGACCTACAATGAGCAGTTCTTC.